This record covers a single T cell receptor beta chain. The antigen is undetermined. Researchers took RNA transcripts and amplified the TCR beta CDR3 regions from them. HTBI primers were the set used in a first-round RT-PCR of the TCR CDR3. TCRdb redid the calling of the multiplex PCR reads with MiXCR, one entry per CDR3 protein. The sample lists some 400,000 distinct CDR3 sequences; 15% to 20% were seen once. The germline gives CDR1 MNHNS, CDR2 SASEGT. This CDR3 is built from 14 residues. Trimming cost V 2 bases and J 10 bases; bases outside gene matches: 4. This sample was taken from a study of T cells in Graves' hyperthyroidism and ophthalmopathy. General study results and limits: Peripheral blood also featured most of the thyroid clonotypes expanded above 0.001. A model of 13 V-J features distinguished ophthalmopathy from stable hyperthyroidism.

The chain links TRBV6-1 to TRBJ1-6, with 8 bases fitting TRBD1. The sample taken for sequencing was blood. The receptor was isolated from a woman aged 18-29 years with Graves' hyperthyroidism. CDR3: CASSERGQGSPLHF. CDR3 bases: TGTGCCAGCAGTGAAAGAGGACAGGGATCACCCCTCCACTTT.